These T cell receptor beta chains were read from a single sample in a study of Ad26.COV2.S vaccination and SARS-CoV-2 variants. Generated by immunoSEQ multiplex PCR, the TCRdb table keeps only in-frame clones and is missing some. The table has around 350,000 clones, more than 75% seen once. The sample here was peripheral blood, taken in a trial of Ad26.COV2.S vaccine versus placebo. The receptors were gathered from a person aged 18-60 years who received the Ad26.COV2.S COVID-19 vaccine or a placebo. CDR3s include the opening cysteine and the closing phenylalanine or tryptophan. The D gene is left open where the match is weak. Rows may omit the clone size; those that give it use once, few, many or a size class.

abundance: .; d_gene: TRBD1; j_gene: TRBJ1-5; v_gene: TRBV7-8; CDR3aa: CASSLGIRDSRNQPQHF; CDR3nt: TGTGCCAGCAGCTTAGGGATCCGGGACAGCCGCAATCAGCCCCAGCATTTT
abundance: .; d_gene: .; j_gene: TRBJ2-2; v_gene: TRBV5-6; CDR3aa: CASSLVIGENTGELFF; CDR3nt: TGTGCCAGCAGCTTGGTTATAGGAGAGAACACCGGGGAGCTGTTTTTT
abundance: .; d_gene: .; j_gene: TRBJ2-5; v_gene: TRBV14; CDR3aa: CASSHTRHGAQYF; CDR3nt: TGTGCCAGCAGCCACACCCGACATGGGGCCCAGTACTTC
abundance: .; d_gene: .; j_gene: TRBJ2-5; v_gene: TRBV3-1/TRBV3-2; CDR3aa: CASSQKGGSEETQYF; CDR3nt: TGTGCCAGCAGCCAAAAGGGGGGATCAGAAGAGACCCAGTACTTC
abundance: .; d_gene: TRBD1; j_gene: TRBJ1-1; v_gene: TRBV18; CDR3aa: CASSPLDRVSEAFF; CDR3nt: TGTGCCAGCTCACCGCTGGACAGGGTTTCTGAAGCTTTCTTT
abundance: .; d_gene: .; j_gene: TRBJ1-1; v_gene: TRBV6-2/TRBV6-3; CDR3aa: CASSYDGQLNTEAFF; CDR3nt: TGTGCCAGCAGTTACGACGGACAGCTGAACACTGAAGCTTTCTTT
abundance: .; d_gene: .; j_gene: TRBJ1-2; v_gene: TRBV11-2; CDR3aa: CASSHREGKGYTF; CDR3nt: TGTGCCAGCAGCCACCGTGAGGGGAAGGGCTACACCTTC
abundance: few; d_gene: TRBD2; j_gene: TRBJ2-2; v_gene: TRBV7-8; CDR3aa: CASSFRAGAYAGELFF; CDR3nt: TGTGCCAGCAGCTTTCGAGCGGGAGCTTATGCCGGGGAGCTGTTTTTT
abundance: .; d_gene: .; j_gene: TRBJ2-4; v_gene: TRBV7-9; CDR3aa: CASSFLLSGTKNIQYF; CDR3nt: TGTGCCAGCAGCTTCCTGCTGTCGGGGACCAAAAACATTCAGTACTTC
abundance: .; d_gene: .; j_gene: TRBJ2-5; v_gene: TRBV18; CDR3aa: CASSPEGSQETQYF; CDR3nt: TGTGCCAGCTCCCCAGAGGGGAGTCAAGAGACCCAGTACTTC
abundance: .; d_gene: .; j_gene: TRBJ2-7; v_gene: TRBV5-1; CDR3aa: CASSLAGEQYF; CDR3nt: TGCGCCAGCAGCTTGGCTGGCGAGCAGTACTTC
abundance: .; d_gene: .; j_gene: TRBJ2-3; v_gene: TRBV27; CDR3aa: CASSLSRLNTQYF; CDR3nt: TGTGCCAGCAGTTTATCGAGATTAAATACGCAGTATTTT
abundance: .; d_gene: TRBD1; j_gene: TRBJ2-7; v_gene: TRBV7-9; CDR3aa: CASSRTGGLVLYEQYF; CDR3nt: TGTGCCAGCAGCCGGACAGGCGGCCTCGTTCTTTACGAGCAGTACTTC
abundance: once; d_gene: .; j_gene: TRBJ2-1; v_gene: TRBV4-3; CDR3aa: CASSPWDGHNEQFF; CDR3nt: TGCGCCAGCAGCCCCTGGGACGGTCACAATGAGCAGTTCTTC
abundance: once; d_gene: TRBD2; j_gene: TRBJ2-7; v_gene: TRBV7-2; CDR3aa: CASSSVVAGGRVEQYF; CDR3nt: TGTGCCAGCAGCTCCGTTGTAGCGGGGGGGCGTGTCGAGCAGTACTTC
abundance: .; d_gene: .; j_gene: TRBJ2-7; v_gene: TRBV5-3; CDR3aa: CARSLTGGVYEQYF; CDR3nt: TGTGCCAGAAGCTTGACAGGGGGGGTGTACGAGCAGTACTTC
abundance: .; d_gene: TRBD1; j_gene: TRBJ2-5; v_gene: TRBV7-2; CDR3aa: CASRTGRTPGETQYF; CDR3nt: TGTGCCAGCAGGACAGGGCGTACCCCTGGGGAGACCCAGTACTTC
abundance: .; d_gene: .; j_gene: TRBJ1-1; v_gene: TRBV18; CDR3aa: CASSPRADGEAFF; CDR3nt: TGTGCCAGCTCACCACGGGCAGACGGTGAAGCTTTCTTT
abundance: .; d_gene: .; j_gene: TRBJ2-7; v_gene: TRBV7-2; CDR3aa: CASSFPGRSREQYF; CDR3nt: TGTGCCAGCAGCTTCCCGGGGAGATCTAGAGAGCAGTACTTC
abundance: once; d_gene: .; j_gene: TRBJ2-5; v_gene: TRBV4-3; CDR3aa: CASSQEIGETQYF; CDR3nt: TGCGCCAGCAGCCAAGAAATTGGGGAGACCCAGTACTTC
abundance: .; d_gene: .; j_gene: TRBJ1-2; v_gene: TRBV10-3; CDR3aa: CAISEAADNYGYTF; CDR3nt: TGTGCCATCAGTGAAGCGGCAGATAACTATGGCTACACCTTC
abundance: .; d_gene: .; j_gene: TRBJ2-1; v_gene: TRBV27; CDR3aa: CASSLSGRDFYNEQFF; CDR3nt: TGTGCCAGCAGTTTATCCGGAAGGGACTTCTACAATGAGCAGTTCTTC
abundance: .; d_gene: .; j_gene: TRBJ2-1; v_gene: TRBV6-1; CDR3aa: CASSEGPASLSNEQFF; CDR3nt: TGTGCCAGCAGTGAAGGACCCGCTAGCCTTAGCAATGAGCAGTTCTTC
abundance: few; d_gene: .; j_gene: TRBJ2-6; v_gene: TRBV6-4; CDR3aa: CASSRDSGANVLTF; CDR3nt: TGTGCCAGCAGTCGAGACTCTGGGGCCAACGTCCTGACTTTC
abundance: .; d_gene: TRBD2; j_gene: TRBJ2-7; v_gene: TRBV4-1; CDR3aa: CASSQGRSGGRYEQYF; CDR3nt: TGCGCCAGCAGCCAAGGTCGCAGCGGGGGGCGCTACGAGCAGTACTTC
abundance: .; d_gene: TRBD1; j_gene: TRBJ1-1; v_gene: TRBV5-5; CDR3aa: CASSLEGAHTEAFF; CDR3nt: TGTGCCAGCAGCTTGGAGGGGGCCCACACTGAAGCTTTCTTT
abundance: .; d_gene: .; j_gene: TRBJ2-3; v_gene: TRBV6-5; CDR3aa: CASSPQQGNTQYF; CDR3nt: TGTGCCAGCAGTCCCCAACAGGGAAATACGCAGTATTTT
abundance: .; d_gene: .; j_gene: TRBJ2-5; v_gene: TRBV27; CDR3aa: CASSPLGDETQYF; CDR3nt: TGTGCCAGCAGTCCCCTGGGGGATGAGACCCAGTACTTC
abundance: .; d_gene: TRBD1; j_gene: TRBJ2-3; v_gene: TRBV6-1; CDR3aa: CASSDSDRGYVTDTQYF; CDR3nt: TGTGCCAGCAGTGATTCCGACAGGGGATATGTCACAGATACGCAGTATTTT
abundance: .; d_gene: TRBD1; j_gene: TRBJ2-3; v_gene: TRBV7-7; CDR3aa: CASSPTGADTQYF; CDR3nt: TGTGCTAGCAGCCCAACAGGGGCAGATACGCAGTATTTT
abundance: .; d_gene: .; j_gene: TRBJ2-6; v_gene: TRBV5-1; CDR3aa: CASSLRGRSGANVLTF; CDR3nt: TGCGCCAGCAGCTTGCGGGGTCGCTCTGGGGCCAACGTCCTGACTTTC
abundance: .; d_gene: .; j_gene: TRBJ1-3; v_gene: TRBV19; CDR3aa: CASSINRYSGNTIYF; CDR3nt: TGTGCCAGTAGTATAAACAGATACTCTGGAAACACCATATATTTT
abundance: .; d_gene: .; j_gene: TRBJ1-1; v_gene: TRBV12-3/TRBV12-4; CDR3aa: CASSFGSGGAFF; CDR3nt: TGTGCCAGCAGTTTTGGTTCAGGAGGAGCTTTCTTT
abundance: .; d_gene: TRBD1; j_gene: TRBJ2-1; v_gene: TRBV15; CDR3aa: CATSREKGRTGRRDEQFF; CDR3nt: TGTGCCACCAGCAGAGAAAAGGGCCGGACAGGGCGGAGGGATGAGCAGTTCTTC
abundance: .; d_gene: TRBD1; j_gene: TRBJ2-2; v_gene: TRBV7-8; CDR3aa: CASSRTGARTGELFF; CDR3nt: TGTGCCAGCAGCCGGACAGGGGCGAGGACCGGGGAGCTGTTTTTT
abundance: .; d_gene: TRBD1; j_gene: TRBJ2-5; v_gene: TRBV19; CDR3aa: CASSIGTGAGETQYF; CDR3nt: TGTGCCAGTAGTATCGGGACAGGGGCAGGAGAGACCCAGTACTTC
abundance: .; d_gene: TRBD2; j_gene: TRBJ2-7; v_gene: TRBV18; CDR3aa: CASSSGTSFYEQYF; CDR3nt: TGTGCCAGCTCGTCCGGGACTAGTTTTTACGAGCAGTACTTC
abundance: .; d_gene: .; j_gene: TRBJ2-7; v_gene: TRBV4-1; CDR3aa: CASSQAGSPYEQYF; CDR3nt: TGCGCCAGCAGCCAAGCTGGCAGCCCTTACGAGCAGTACTTC
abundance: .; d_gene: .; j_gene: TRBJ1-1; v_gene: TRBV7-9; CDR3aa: CASSLGRGVGNTEAFF; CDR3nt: TGTGCCAGCAGCTTAGGACGGGGGGTTGGGAACACTGAAGCTTTCTTT
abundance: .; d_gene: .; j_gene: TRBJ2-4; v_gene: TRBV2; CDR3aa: CASSEEGTDENIQYF; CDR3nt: TGTGCCAGCAGTGAAGAAGGAACGGACGAGAACATTCAGTACTTC
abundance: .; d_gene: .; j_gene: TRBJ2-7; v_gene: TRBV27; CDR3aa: CASGVRGYSYEQYF; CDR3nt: TGTGCCAGCGGTGTCCGGGGGTACTCCTACGAGCAGTACTTC
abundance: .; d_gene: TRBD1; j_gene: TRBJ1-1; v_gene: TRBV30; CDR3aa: CAWSVGTGAAFF; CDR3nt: TGTGCCTGGAGTGTTGGGACAGGGGCGGCTTTCTTT
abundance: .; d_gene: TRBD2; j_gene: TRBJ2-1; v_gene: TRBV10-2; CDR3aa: CASSEYHPRTSGGRSYNEQFF; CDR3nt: TGCGCCAGCAGTGAGTACCATCCCCGGACTAGCGGGGGGCGCTCCTACAATGAGCAGTTCTTC
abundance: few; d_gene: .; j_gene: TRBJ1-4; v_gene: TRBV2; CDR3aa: CASSAGPEKLFF; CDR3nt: TGTGCCAGCAGTGCCGGCCCTGAAAAACTGTTTTTT
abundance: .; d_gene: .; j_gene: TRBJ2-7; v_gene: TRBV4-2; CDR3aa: CASSQEWERNYEQYF; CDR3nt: TGTGCCAGCAGCCAAGAATGGGAGCGGAACTACGAGCAGTACTTC
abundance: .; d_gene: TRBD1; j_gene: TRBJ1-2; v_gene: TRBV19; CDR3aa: CASSIGRGLFNYGYTF; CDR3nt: TGTGCCAGTAGTATCGGCAGGGGGCTTTTTAACTATGGCTACACCTTC
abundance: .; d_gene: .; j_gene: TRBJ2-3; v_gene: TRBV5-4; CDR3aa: CASSSPTDTQYF; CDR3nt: TGTGCCAGCAGCTCACCCACAGATACGCAGTATTTT
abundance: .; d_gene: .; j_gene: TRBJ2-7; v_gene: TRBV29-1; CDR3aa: CSVEEGTRDMQYF; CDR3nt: TGCAGCGTTGAAGAAGGGACCCGGGACATGCAGTACTTC
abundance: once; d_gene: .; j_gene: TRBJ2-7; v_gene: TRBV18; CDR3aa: CASSPGQQIPQYF; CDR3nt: TGTGCCAGCTCACCAGGCCAGCAGATCCCCCAGTACTTC
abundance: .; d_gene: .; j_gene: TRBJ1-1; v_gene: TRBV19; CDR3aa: CASSRTVNTEAFF; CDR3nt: TGTGCCAGTAGTAGGACAGTGAACACTGAAGCTTTCTTT
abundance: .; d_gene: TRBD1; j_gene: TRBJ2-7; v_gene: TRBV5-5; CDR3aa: CASSWGQPSSYEQYF; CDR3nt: TGTGCCAGCAGCTGGGGACAGCCGAGCTCCTACGAGCAGTACTTC
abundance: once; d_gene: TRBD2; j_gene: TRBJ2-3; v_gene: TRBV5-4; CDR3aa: CASRPGRTDTQYF; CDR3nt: TGTGCCAGCAGGCCCGGGAGGACAGATACGCAGTATTTT
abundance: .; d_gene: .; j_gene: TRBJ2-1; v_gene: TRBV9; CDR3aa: CASSVLSGTYNEQFF; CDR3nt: TGTGCCAGCAGCGTACTTTCCGGGACCTACAATGAGCAGTTCTTC
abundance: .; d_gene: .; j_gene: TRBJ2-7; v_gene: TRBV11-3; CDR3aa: CASSAGDGSYEQYF; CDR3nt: TGTGCCAGCAGCGCCGGGGACGGATCCTACGAGCAGTACTTC
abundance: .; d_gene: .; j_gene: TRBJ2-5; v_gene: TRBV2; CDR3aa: CASRVKTQYF; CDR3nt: TGTGCCAGCAGGGTTAAGACCCAGTACTTC